The 30 T cell receptor beta chains below come from one sample, sequenced in a study of T cells after yellow fever vaccination. TCRdb fed the 5' RACE reads into MiXCR, producing one record per CDR3 protein. The table includes about 550,000 distinct CDR3 sequences, about 19% detected once. The sequences come from PBMCs, collected 15 days after the yellow fever booster vaccination. All receptors derive from a man aged 30 to 45 who received the YFV17D yellow fever vaccine.

The V gene is TRBV18, the J gene TRBJ2-5, with 9 positions matching TRBD2. CDR3 length: 14 amino acids. Germline CDR1 is KGHSH and CDR2 is LQKENI. After removal of 4 bases from V and 5 bases from J, the junction contained 5 bases not matched to a gene. CDR3 sequence reads: CASSRAGGGETQYF. CDR3 nucleotide sequence: TGTGCCAGCTCACGAGCGGGAGGTGGTGAGACCCAGTACTTC. Complete variable domain (other parts from reference TRBV18 and TRBJ2-5): NAGVMQNPRHLVRRRGQEARLRCSPMKGHSHVYWYRQLPEEGLKFMVYLQKENIIDESGMPKERFSAEFPKEGPSILRIQQVVRGDSAAYFCASSRAGGGETQYFGPGTRLLVL.

This rearrangement joins TRBV3-1 to TRBJ2-7, with D maybe TRBD2 (5 bases). This CDR3 comprises 15 residues. Germline assignment: CDR1 LGHDT and CDR2 YNNKEL (reference sequence). V lost 1 base and J lost 2, with 12 bases in between. DNA of the CDR3: TGTGCCAGCAGCCAAGCACTTGCCGGGACCTACGAGCAGTACTTC. Protein: CASSQALAGTYEQYF.

The J gene is TRBJ2-5, the V gene TRBV29-1; D is uncertain. Germline-derived CDR1 and CDR2 are SQVTM and ANQGSEA. V dropped 4 bases and J dropped 4 bases, with 10 bases sitting between them. The CDR3 has 12 amino acids. For the CDR3, the DNA is TGCAGCGTTGGATCCTTTCGAGAGACCCAGTACTTC. Translation: CSVGSFRETQYF.

This clonotype was seen only a few times. The chain couples TRBV5-6 to TRBJ2-1, with TRBD2 matching 8 bases. Germline V gives CDR1 SGHDT, CDR2 YYEEEE. Trimming cost V 3 bases and J 3 bases; bases outside gene matches: 11. This CDR3 has 17 residues. CDR3 region: CASSSLIREGRYNEQFF. The DNA of the CDR3 is TGTGCCAGCAGCTCGCTTATACGGGAGGGCCGCTACAATGAGCAGTTCTTC.

This clonotype turned up a few times. The rearrangement joins TRBV5-6 to TRBJ2-7; 7 bases are shared with TRBD2. CDR1 SGHDT and CDR2 YYEEEE come from the germline V gene. V gave up 3 bases and J gave up 0 bases; unmatched junction bases: 6. The CDR3 covers 15 residues. The CDR3 loop is CASSSLAEDSYEQYF. For the CDR3, the DNA is TGTGCCAGCAGCTCCCTAGCGGAGGACTCCTACGAGCAGTACTTC. The entire variable domain, with the rest obtained from reference TRBV5-6 and TRBJ2-7, is as follows: DAGVTQSPTHLIKTRGQQVTLRCSPKSGHDTVSWYQQALGQGPQFIFQYYEEEERQRGNFPDRFSGHQFPNYSSELNVNALLLGDSALYLCASSSLAEDSYEQYFGPGTRLTVT.

This clonotype was counted between two and nine times. The chain carries TRBV11-2 and TRBJ2-7; maybe TRBD2 (5 bases). The CDR3 has 15 residues. The germline CDR1 and CDR2 sequences are SGHAT and FQNNGV. The V gene lost 3 bases and the J gene lost 2 bases, with 14 bases spanning the gap. The CDR3 region has the DNA TGTGCCAGCAGCTTTCGACCGAGGAGGCCCTACGAGCAGTACTTC. This gives the protein CASSFRPRRPYEQYF.

V and J are TRBV18 and TRBJ2-3, with 7 bases aligning to TRBD2. CDR3 size: 14 residues. Trimming took 8 bases from V and 2 from J; bases not matched to a gene: 7. Germline lookup yields CDR1 KGHSH and CDR2 LQKENI. The CDR3 coding sequence is TGTGCCAGCCGGTCAGCGGGGATCACAGATACGCAGTATTTT. This gives the protein CASRSAGITDTQYF. Supplemented by reference TRBV18 and TRBJ2-3, the full variable domain reads NAGVMQNPRHLVRRRGQEARLRCSPMKGHSHVYWYRQLPEEGLKFMVYLQKENIIDESGMPKERFSAEFPKEGPSILRIQQVVRGDSAAYFCASRSAGITDTQYFGPGTRLTVL.

The chain couples TRBV7-9 to TRBJ2-7; 8 positions match TRBD1. The germline CDR1 and CDR2 sequences are SEHNR and FQNEAQ (reference sequence). CDR3 length: 15 amino acids. The V segment lost 5 bases and the J segment 1 base; nucleotides outside the gene matches: 7. The chain's CDR3 is CASSTLDRGSYEQYF. DNA of the CDR3: TGTGCCAGCAGCACCCTTGACAGGGGTTCCTACGAGCAGTACTTC.

This clonotype was counted between two and nine times. The J gene is TRBJ2-7, the V gene TRBV4-2, with D hard to call. This CDR3 has 13 residues. Deletions cut 2 bases from V and 4 bases from J, with 9 bases between. The germline CDR1 and CDR2 sequences are LGHNA and YNFKEQ. Here the CDR3 reads CASSQISGYEQYF. CDR3 coding DNA: TGTGCCAGCAGCCAAATTTCAGGATACGAGCAGTACTTC.

This clonotype was counted only a few times. The rearrangement joins TRBV7-8 to TRBJ2-1; perhaps TRBD1 as D (5 bases). The length of the CDR3 is 13 residues. Between the trimmed V and J ends, which lost 3 bases and 6 bases, there was a span of 9 bases. Germline assignment: CDR1 SGHVS and CDR2 FQNEAQ. In DNA, the CDR3 is TGTGCCAGCAGCTTCCAGGGAAGCAATGAGCAGTTCTTC. Its translation is CASSFQGSNEQFF.

The chain carries TRBV5-1 and TRBJ2-3; 9 bases are a match to TRBD1. The CDR3 extends over 16 amino acids. Germline CDR1 SGHRS, CDR2 YFSETQ. The junction had 7 bases not matched to a gene; V was cut back by 4 bases and J by 1 base. CDR3 protein: CASSLPRTGGTDTQYF. The CDR3 DNA follows: TGCGCCAGCAGCCTACCCCGGACAGGGGGCACAGATACGCAGTATTTT.

The chain combines TRBV5-5 with TRBJ1-5; the D is unclear. Trimming took 0 bases from V and 0 from J, leaving 13 bases between them. CDR1 is SGHKS, CDR2 YYEKEE, per germline (reference sequence). The length of the CDR3 is 17 residues. CDR3 sequence: CASSLEAGDNSNQPQHF. The CDR3 DNA is TGTGCCAGCAGCTTGGAGGCAGGCGATAATAGCAATCAGCCCCAGCATTTT.

There are a few counts of this clonotype. V and J are TRBV21-1 and TRBJ2-5; the DNA was not used to check the table's D call, TRBD2. TRBV21-1 is described as a pseudogene. The CDR3 runs to 12 residues. CDR3 in amino acids: CASITSERAQYF. Written as DNA, the CDR3 is TGTGCCAGCATTACCTCTGAGCGGGCCCAGTACTTC.

This clonotype turned up a few times. V usage is TRBV5-1 and J usage is TRBJ2-5; D is possibly TRBD2 (5 bases). CDR1 is SGHRS and CDR2 is YFSETQ in the germline V gene. Trimming pared 4 bases from V and 5 bases from J, leaving 18 bases between. The CDR3 loop spans 15 amino acids. CDR3 nucleotide sequence: TGCGCCAGCAGCACCCAAGGTAGCGCCATGGAGACCCAGTACTTC. As protein: CASSTQGSAMETQYF.

This clonotype was counted a few times. The chain couples TRBV20-1 to TRBJ2-1; TRBD2 might be the D (6 bases). The CDR3 extends over 14 amino acids. Germline CDR1 and CDR2: DFQATT and SNEGSKA (reference sequence). V dropped 5 bases and J dropped 8 bases, with 19 bases sitting between them. The CDR3 loop is CSADTRDFFYEQFF. The CDR3 bases are TGCAGTGCTGATACTCGGGACTTCTTCTATGAGCAGTTCTTC.

V gene TRBV6-1 combines with J gene TRBJ2-1; 11 bases are a match to TRBD2. V shed 5 bases and J 10 bases; nucleotides not matched to a gene: 10. CDR3 length: 15 amino acids. The germline CDR1 and CDR2 sequences are MNHNS and SASEGT. CDR3 DNA sequence: TGTGCCAGCAGTAACAGCGCTAGCGGGAGGTACGAGCAGTTCTTC. As protein: CASSNSASGRYEQFF.

The table lists this clonotype with a few counts. The V call is TRBV20-1, the J call TRBJ2-5, with D perhaps TRBD1 (6 bases). Deletions cut 6 bases from V and 5 bases from J, with 16 bases between. This CDR3 spans 13 amino acids. Germline loops: CDR1 DFQATT, CDR2 SNEGSKA (reference sequence). The CDR3, as DNA: TGCAGTGCCCTCGACAGGACCTCGGAGACCCAGTACTTC. As protein: CSALDRTSETQYF.

The chain joins TRBV9 to TRBJ2-1, with TRBD2 identical over 10 bases. Germline V gives CDR1 SGDLS, CDR2 YYNGEE. Germline trimming cut 4 bases from V and 6 bases from J; bases unmatched to any gene: 10. The CDR3 spans 16 residues. The CDR3 bases are TGTGCCAGCAGCCCCCGCCTAGCGGGAGTCATCAATGAGCAGTTCTTC. It codes for CASSPRLAGVINEQFF. Full variable domain (rest looked up from reference TRBV9 and TRBJ2-1): DSGVTQTPKHLITATGQRVTLRCSPRSGDLSVYWYQQSLDQGLQFLIQYYNGEERAKGNILERFSAQQFPDLHSELNLSSLELGDSALYFCASSPRLAGVINEQFFGPGTRLTVL.

This clonotype was observed a handful of times. The chain has TRBV29-1 and TRBJ2-1; TRBD2 aligns across 9 bases. The germline CDR1 and CDR2 sequences are SQVTM and ANQGSEA. The junction had 10 bases not matched to a gene; V was cut back by 0 bases and J by 7 bases. The length of the CDR3 is 16 residues. In DNA form, the CDR3 reads TGCAGCGTTGAAGATCGGGTTGCTAGCGGGGAGAATGAGCAGTTCTTC. Protein: CSVEDRVASGENEQFF.

This clonotype was counted a few times. The CDR3 protein is CAISERQGLTDTQYF. The CDR3 DNA sequence: TGTGCCATCAGTGAACGACAGGGCCTCACAGATACGCAGTATTTT. The chain combines TRBV10-3 with TRBJ2-3; TRBD1 matches at 7 bases. The CDR3 extends over 15 amino acids. CDR1 is ENHRY, CDR2 SYGVKD, per germline. The trim removed 3 bases at V and 2 bases at J, leaving 5 bases unmatched.

This clonotype came up many times. CDR3 loop: CASSQGGAGELFF. The DNA for the CDR3 is TGTGCCAGCAGTCAAGGGGGGGCCGGGGAGCTGTTTTTT. The chain carries TRBV6-1 and TRBJ2-2, with a tentative D call TRBD2 (7 bases). Trimming took off 5 bases at V and 6 bases at J, with 10 bases between the two ends. This CDR3 is built from 13 residues. Per the germline V gene, CDR1 is MNHNS and CDR2 is SASEGT.

This clonotype came up a few times. V gene TRBV4-2 combines with J gene TRBJ2-3; 7 nucleotides line up with TRBD1. J lost 2 bases, V lost 6 bases, and 8 bases had no gene match. Germline assignment: CDR1 LGHNA and CDR2 YNFKEQ. The CDR3 extends over 15 amino acids. The CDR3 DNA follows: TGTGCCAGCAGAAGAATAGGGGGCTTCACAGATACGCAGTATTTT. This codes for CASRRIGGFTDTQYF.

Concerning this clonotype: Lacking the conserved final phenylalanine or tryptophan, this CDR3 likely reflects a read error. This rearrangement joins TRBV27 to TRBJ2-7, with TRBD2 matching 9 bases. The V gene end was trimmed by 3 bases and the J gene end by 2 bases; junction bases not matched to a gene: 5. Germline lookup yields CDR1 MNHEY and CDR2 SMNVEV (reference sequence). This CDR3 spans 15 amino acids. CDR3 in amino acids: CASSLGSGRTYEQYS. Written as DNA, the CDR3 is TGTGCCAGCAGTTTGGGAAGCGGGAGGACCTACGAGCAGTACTCC.

The sample holds many counts of this clonotype. The chain uses TRBV5-1 and TRBJ1-2, with a possible D match to TRBD1 (5 bases). The V gene's germline CDR1 is SGHRS and CDR2 YFSETQ. The V and J ends lost 4 bases and 7 bases respectively, with 11 bases between them. This CDR3 is built from 12 residues. The CDR3 reads CASSRTGGGYTF. Written as DNA, the CDR3 is TGCGCCAGCAGCCGGACCGGGGGTGGCTACACCTTC.

This clonotype was counted only a few times. The rearrangement joins TRBV12-3 or TRBV12-4 to TRBJ1-4; no clear D gene. The CDR3 totals 13 residues. V was trimmed by 3 bases and J by 3 bases, leaving 5 bases between them. CDR3 sequence: CASSFRANEKLFF. Written as DNA, the CDR3 is TGTGCCAGCAGTTTCCGGGCTAATGAAAAACTGTTTTTT.

This clonotype was observed a handful of times. This sequence joins TRBV20-1 and TRBJ2-7; D possibly corresponds to TRBD2 (6 bases). The CDR3 is made up of 14 amino acids. CDR1 DFQATT and CDR2 SNEGSKA come from the germline V gene (reference sequence). V was shortened by 3 bases and J by 7 bases, with 19 bases between the two germline ends. CDR3 DNA sequence: TGCAGTGCTAGTAGGGGACTCGGTTTTTGGGAGCAGTACTTC. It yields the protein CSASRGLGFWEQYF.

The table lists this clonotype with a few counts. CDR3 nucleotide sequence: TGTGCCTGGAGTGTTACAGCTCGGGGTGAGCAGTACTTC. Translated, it gives CAWSVTARGEQYF. The rearrangement uses TRBV30 and TRBJ2-7; D possibly corresponds to TRBD2 (5 bases). Per germline, CDR1 GTSNPN and CDR2 SVGIG (reference sequence). The CDR3 spans 13 residues. V was clipped by 0 bases and J by 7 bases, with 13 bases between them.

This clonotype came up a few times. The rearrangement links TRBV6-1 to TRBJ2-6, with no clear D. The CDR3 length is 15 residues. Germline V gene lookup returns CDR1 MNHNS and CDR2 SASEGT. With 6 bases removed from V and 0 bases from J, the gap between germline ends came to 9 bases. The chain's CDR3 is CASRPLTSGANVLTF. For the CDR3, the DNA is TGTGCCAGCAGGCCACTGACCTCTGGGGCCAACGTCCTGACTTTC.

The J gene is TRBJ2-7, the V gene TRBV7-2, with D possibly being TRBD2 (6 bases). This CDR3 has 16 amino acids. Germline values: CDR1 SGHTA, CDR2 FQGNSA. The V and J ends lost 1 base and 5 bases respectively, with 18 bases between them. CDR3 sequence: CASSLVAGKATNEQYF. CDR3 in DNA: TGTGCCAGCAGCTTAGTGGCGGGGAAGGCTACTAACGAGCAGTACTTC.

On this clonotype itself: The junction shows a germline mismatch at one end, possibly a read error. J is TRBJ2-5 and V is TRBV23-1; D may correspond to TRBD1 or TRBD2 (5 bases each). TRBV23-1 is an ORF, with its function uncertain. The CDR3 extends over 16 amino acids. The chain's CDR3 is CVSRQEIPGRGPTQYF. CDR3 DNA: TGCGTCAGCAGGCAGGAGATTCCGGGACGCGGCCCGACCCAGTACTTC.